This TCR beta chain emerged from a study of blood T cells in healthy people across ages. Every sample gave at least 5 micrograms of total RNA when it was extracted. It was with a sample-barcoded 5' primer and a J-beta primer mix that a second PCR of roughly 6 to 11 cycles was run. TCRdb ran MiXCR on the 5' RACE reads and lists one entry per CDR3 protein. The table lists hundreds of thousands of distinct CDR3 sequences, 20% to 30% of them singletons. With 1 base removed from V and 4 bases from J, the gap between germline ends came to 14 bases. From germline, CDR1 is SGHDN and CDR2 FVKESK. CDR3 length equals 15 residues. Broader study findings: Higher diversity and more naive CD4+ cells were features of long-lived donors, compared to aged donors. Estimated diversity, derived from one million T cells, was regarded as an underestimate.

This clonotype was found a few times. Its target is unknown. A further study also used this sample, focusing on T cells of mothers and their children. In that study: Slightly higher but non-significant overlap marked related mother-child pairs versus unrelated pairs.

The sequence derives from a boy aged 10-17 years in good health. Sequenced sample: blood. J is TRBJ2-7 and V is TRBV14; D may correspond to TRBD1 or TRBD2 (5 bases each). CDR3 in amino acids: CASSQALRGGYEQYF. CDR3 nucleotide sequence: TGTGCCAGCAGCCAAGCTCTACGTGGGGGTTACGAGCAGTACTTC. The full variable domain, its missing parts supplied by reference TRBV14 and TRBJ2-7, is EAGVTQFPSHSVIEKGQTVTLRCDPISGHDNLYWYRRVMGKEIKFLLHFVKESKQDESGMPNNRFLAERTGGTYSTLKVQPAELEDSGVYFCASSQALRGGYEQYFGPGTRLTVT.